This T cell receptor (beta chain) comes out of a study of T-cell memory formation after mild COVID-19. Study in general: Among the donors, TCR clusters were largely specific to each donor.

The study's findings and limits: Contracting CD4+ clones sat mainly in CM and EM; CD8+ in EMRA. Certain responding clones were present in pre-infection memory, suggesting participation of cross-reactive memory.

The V and J ends lost 0 bases and 1 base, in that order; junction bases with no gene match: 3. This CDR3 comprises 16 residues. Per the germline V gene, CDR1 is LGHNA and CDR2 is YNFKEQ. TCRdb ran MiXCR on the 5' RACE reads and lists one entry per CDR3 protein. Of some 440,000 distinct CDR3 sequences listed, about 23% are singletons. In the case of this clonotype: The antigen remains unidentified.

The rearrangement links TRBV4-2 to TRBJ2-3; 8 nucleotides match TRBD2. The source is an adult woman who had mild COVID-19 (a few samples of this study predate the infection). Cell type and time point are not known. The sequenced sample was PBMCs or a T cell subset sorted from them (not recorded which). In DNA, the CDR3 is TGTGCCAGCAGCCAAGAGGGACTAGGCGGCACAGATACGCAGTATTTT. Residues: CASSQEGLGGTDTQYF.